The 8 T cell receptor beta chains listed next were all sequenced from one sample in a study of shared T cell receptors in the human thymus. Here immunoSEQ multiplex PCR was the method, and the copy in TCRdb shows in-frame clones only, minus some. The sample lists some 660,000 clones, about 90% occurring once. These data also formed part of another study, on human thymus T cells.

The specimen sequenced was thymocytes. Every receptor here comes from a boy under two years old with a congenital heart defect.

The chain couples TRBV5-1 to TRBJ2-7, with D tentatively TRBD2 (6 bases). This CDR3 contains 16 residues. Germline V gives CDR1 SGHRS, CDR2 YFSETQ. Trimming took 0 bases from V and 7 from J, leaving 20 bases between them. In nucleotides, the CDR3 is TGCGCCAGCAGCTTGGCCCGGGATACAGGCGGGGTGGAGCAGTACTTC. Translated, it gives CASSLARDTGGVEQYF.

The table lists this clone with a count of one. V usage is TRBV18 and J usage is TRBJ1-4; TRBD1 matches 7 bases. The CDR3 is 14 residues long. Trimming at V came to 5 bases and at J to 5 bases, leaving 5 bases not matched to a gene. Germline V gene sequence: CDR1 KGHSH, CDR2 LQKENI. DNA for the CDR3: TGTGCCAGCTCATCGGGACAGTTCAATGAAAAACTGTTTTTT. This codes for CASSSGQFNEKLFF. The entire variable domain, with the rest obtained from reference TRBV18 and TRBJ1-4, is as follows: NAGVMQNPRHLVRRRGQEARLRCSPMKGHSHVYWYRQLPEEGLKFMVYLQKENIIDESGMPKERFSAEFPKEGPSILRIQQVVRGDSAAYFCASSSGQFNEKLFFGSGTQLSVL.

The rearrangement links TRBV27 to TRBJ2-7; D might be TRBD2 (6 bases). The CDR3 has 13 amino acids. V gave up 4 bases and J gave up 3 bases, with 10 bases separating them. Germline values: CDR1 MNHEY, CDR2 SMNVEV (reference sequence). The CDR3 bases are TGTGCCAGCAGTTGGGCTAGCGACTACGAGCAGTACTTC. Its protein product is CASSWASDYEQYF.

This chain joins TRBV2 and TRBJ1-5; D is undetermined. In germline, CDR1 is SNHLY, CDR2 FYNNEI. The CDR3 has 13 amino acids. Trimming stripped 5 bases from V and 4 bases from J, with 9 bases between. CDR3 nucleotide sequence: TGTGCCAGCAGTTATACTCCGAATCAGCCCCAGCATTTT. It codes for CASSYTPNQPQHF.

The chain has TRBV29-1 and TRBJ2-5; 11 bases are a match to TRBD1. CDR3 size: 13 residues. Germline CDR1 reads SQVTM; CDR2 reads ANQGSEA. Trimming cost V 6 bases and J 9 bases; bases outside gene matches: 9. Written as DNA, the CDR3 is TGCAGCGTGGAACCCGGGACAGGGGGGGCCCAGTACTTC. Residues: CSVEPGTGGAQYF. Full variable domain (remainder filled in from reference TRBV29-1 and TRBJ2-5): SAVISQKPSRDICQRGTSLTIQCQVDSQVTMMFWYRQQPGQSLTLIATANQGSEATYESGFVIDKFPISRPNLTFSTLTVSNMSPEDSSIYLCSVEPGTGGAQYFGPGTRLLVL.

The chain links TRBV28 to TRBJ1-3; 7 bases align to TRBD1. The CDR3 is 16 amino acids. Trimming took 6 bases from V and 0 from J; bases not matched to a gene: 8. CDR1 is MDHEN, CDR2 SYDVKM, per germline. The CDR3, as DNA: TGTGCCAGCAGAGGGCAGGGGGAACTCTCTGGAAACACCATATATTTT. The encoded protein is CASRGQGELSGNTIYF.

V gene TRBV18 combines with J gene TRBJ2-3; TRBD1 matches 7 bases. This CDR3 has 13 amino acids. Germline assignment: CDR1 KGHSH and CDR2 LQKENI. The V gene end was trimmed by 3 bases and the J gene end by 4 bases; junction bases not matched to a gene: 1. The CDR3 here is CASSPDRPDTQYF. CDR3 bases: TGTGCCAGCTCACCGGACAGGCCAGATACGCAGTATTTT.

The chain is built from TRBV4-3 and TRBJ2-7; a possible D gene is TRBD1 (6 bases). The V gene's germline CDR1 is LGHNA and CDR2 YSLEER. With 0 bases removed from V and 0 bases from J, the gap between germline ends came to 24 bases. There are 20 residues in the CDR3. CDR3 in amino acids: CASSQENWPPGTRPSYEQYF. Written as DNA, the CDR3 is TGCGCCAGCAGCCAAGAAAACTGGCCCCCCGGGACACGACCCTCCTACGAGCAGTACTTC.